The sequence of this TCR beta chain was determined in a study of tumor-infiltrating lymphocytes in primary liver carcinoma. The wider study: Enrolled patients were male and female, aged 30 to 69 years. The number of productive TCRbeta reads per sample ranged from roughly 3.5 to 7.13 million and was similar across tissue types.

Making TCR beta cDNA involved approximately 520 ng total RNA and a constant-region primer. Nested multiplex PCR, run for three rounds with slightly modified ARM-PCR, yielded TCR beta libraries. TRBV1-TRBV30 forward primers paired with a C-beta reverse primer were used in the first two PCR rounds, which ran roughly 9 cycles each. TCRdb re-derived calls from the multiplex PCR reads in MiXCR, one entry per CDR3 protein. The sample includes 300,000 to 400,000 distinct CDR3 sequences, around three fifths of them seen just once. V lost 6 bases, J lost 4 bases, and 8 bases lay in between. This CDR3 contains 12 residues. Germline V gives CDR1 MNHNY, CDR2 SVGAGI (reference sequence). Turning to this clonotype: This sequence may be a read error, since a much larger clone differs from it by one base. Without the conserved terminal phenylalanine or tryptophan, this CDR3 likely stems from a read error.

Unsorted whole blood supplied the RNA, and germline DNA was extracted too. The TCR comes from a middle-aged man with primary liver carcinoma and hepatitis B virus infection. V and J are TRBV6-6 and TRBJ2-3, with D unclear. The specimen was peripheral blood. The CDR3 bases are TGTGCCAGCAGGAGTAGCTCAGATACGCAGTATTTA. This gives the protein CASRSSSDTQYL.